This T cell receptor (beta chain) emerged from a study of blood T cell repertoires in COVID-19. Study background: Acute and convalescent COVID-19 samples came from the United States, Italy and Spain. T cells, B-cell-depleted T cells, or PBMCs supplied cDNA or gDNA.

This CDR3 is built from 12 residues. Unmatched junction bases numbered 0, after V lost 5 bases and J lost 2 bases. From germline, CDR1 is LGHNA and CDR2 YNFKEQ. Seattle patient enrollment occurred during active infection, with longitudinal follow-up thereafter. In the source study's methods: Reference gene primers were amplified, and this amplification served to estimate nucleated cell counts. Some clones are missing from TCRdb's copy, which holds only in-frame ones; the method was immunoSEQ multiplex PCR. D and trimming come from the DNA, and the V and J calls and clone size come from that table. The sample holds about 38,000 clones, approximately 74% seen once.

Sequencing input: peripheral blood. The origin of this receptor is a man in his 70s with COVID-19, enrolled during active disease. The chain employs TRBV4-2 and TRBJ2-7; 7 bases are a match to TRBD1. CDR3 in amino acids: CASSTGAYEQYF. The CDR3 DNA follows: TGTGCCAGCAGCACAGGGGCCTACGAGCAGTACTTC.